Listed below are T cell receptor beta chains from one sample, sequenced in a study of cytomegalovirus exposure and HLA in healthy donors. Assay: immunoSEQ multiplex PCR; the TCRdb copy retains only in-frame clones and omits some. The data contain under 200,000 clones, about four fifths of them singletons. Specimen: PBMCs. The receptor source for this set is a woman between 18 and 29 years old in good health and CMV-seronegative. Both conserved end residues are part of each CDR3. D genes are given only for firm matches. The listing skips clone size in some rows; elsewhere it reads once, few, many or a size class.

d_call j_call clone_size v_call cdr3_aa cdr3_nt
NA TRBJ2-2 few TRBV5-1 CASRLGGTGELFF TGCGCCAGCAGATTAGGAGGAACCGGGGAGCTGTTTTTT
TRBD2 TRBJ2-7 once TRBV9 CASSPLGGSGDYYEQYF TGTGCCAGCAGCCCGCTAGGGGGTAGCGGGGATTACTACGAGCAGTACTTC
TRBD2 TRBJ2-1 once TRBV30 CAWSWGTRPNEQFF TGTGCCTGGAGTTGGGGGACTAGACCCAATGAGCAGTTCTTC
NA TRBJ2-7 NA TRBV4-2 CASSQGETPYEQYF TGTGCCAGCAGCCAAGGAGAGACTCCCTACGAGCAGTACTTC
TRBD2 TRBJ2-7 NA TRBV7-2 CASSLELAVYEQYF TGTGCCAGCAGCTTAGAACTAGCGGTATACGAGCAGTACTTC
NA TRBJ1-4 few TRBV5-8 CASSSSGADEKLFF TGTGCCAGCAGCTCATCTGGGGCGGATGAAAAACTGTTTTTT
TRBD1 TRBJ1-1 NA TRBV11-2 CASSSSLVGQGAEAFF TGTGCCAGCAGCTCTAGCCTCGTCGGGCAGGGGGCGGAAGCTTTCTTT
TRBD2 TRBJ2-7 few TRBV6-5 CASSYGASGSYEQYF TGTGCCAGCAGTTACGGTGCTAGCGGGTCCTACGAGCAGTACTTC
NA TRBJ2-1 NA TRBV15 CATSRNRVGQFF TGTGCCACCAGCAGAAACAGGGTTGGGCAGTTCTTC
NA TRBJ1-2 few TRBV29-1 CSVMNLGDYTF TGCAGCGTTATGAATTTAGGGGACTACACCTTC
TRBD1 TRBJ1-2 NA TRBV6-6 CASSSTLGQGQGYTF TGTGCCAGCAGTTCCACCCTCGGACAGGGACAAGGCTACACCTTC
NA TRBJ1-2 NA TRBV7-6 CASSPTVGVGYTF TGTGCCAGCAGCCCGACGGTAGGGGTCGGCTACACCTTC
NA TRBJ1-3 few TRBV28 CASSLQVHSGNTIYF TGTGCCAGCAGTCTACAGGTACACTCTGGAAACACCATATATTTT
TRBD1 TRBJ1-1 NA TRBV4-2 CASSQGTTGANTEAFF TGTGCCAGCAGCCAAGGTACGACAGGGGCAAACACTGAAGCTTTCTTT
TRBD2 TRBJ2-6 NA TRBV15 CATSRGLPAGANVLTF TGTGCCACCAGCAGGGGACTACCTGCTGGGGCCAACGTCCTGACTTTC
NA TRBJ1-1 NA TRBV19 CASTSVTGIFEAFF TGTGCCAGTACCAGTGTAACAGGGATCTTTGAAGCTTTCTTT